This entry lists 9 T cell receptor beta chains sequenced from one sample in a study of T-cell reconstitution after alpha-beta-depleted transplantation in children. Preparation of the TCRbeta library involved a method that used unique molecular identifiers. Each CDR3 protein is one row after TCRdb ran MiXCR on the PCR reads. The sample records hundreds of thousands of distinct CDR3 sequences, about an eighth being singletons. This material consisted of PBMCs, taken from the stem cell graft. The source of these receptors is a human donor who donated a stem cell graft to a child with Fanconi anemia.

Ten or more counts support this clonotype. This chain links TRBV4-3 with TRBJ2-5, with 7 bases that match TRBD2. Germline V lookup: CDR1 LGHNA, CDR2 YSLEER. V lost 1 base and J lost 5; bases outside the gene matches: 7. This CDR3 spans 15 amino acids. The CDR3 DNA is TGCGCCAGCAGCCAAGGGAGCGGGAACCGGGAGACCCAGTACTTC. It is translated as CASSQGSGNRETQYF.

This clonotype was seen ten or more times. The chain recombines TRBV12-3 or TRBV12-4 with TRBJ1-2; no firm D call. The V gene lost 5 bases and the J gene lost 4 bases, with 11 bases spanning the gap. This CDR3 has 13 residues. The CDR3 DNA sequence: TGTGCCAGCAGTCGGGAGTTGGTCTATGGCTACACCTTC. Protein sequence: CASSRELVYGYTF.

This clonotype has just a few counts. This sequence joins TRBV27 and TRBJ1-1; no definite D call. V dropped 1 base and J dropped 5 bases, with 8 bases sitting between them. Germline CDR1 and CDR2: MNHEY and SMNVEV (reference sequence). The CDR3 covers 13 residues. The CDR3 bases are TGTGCCAGCAGTTTATGGTGGTGGACTGAAGCTTTCTTT. It is translated as CASSLWWWTEAFF.

This clonotype has more than one count but fewer than ten. This chain uses TRBV5-1 with TRBJ1-6, with D hard to call. Trimming shortened V by 1 base and J by 9 bases, and 11 bases separated the two germline ends. Germline-derived CDR1 and CDR2 are SGHRS and YFSETQ. This CDR3 region has 14 residues. The DNA of the CDR3 is TGCGCCAGCAGCTTGTCAGGAATCACTTCACCCCTCCACTTT. Translated, it gives CASSLSGITSPLHF.

The V gene is TRBV4-1, the J gene TRBJ2-1, with D possibly being TRBD2 (5 bases). The V end was cut by 1 base, the J end by 2 bases, with 12 bases between. Germline V CDR1 and CDR2: MGHRA, YSYEKL. The CDR3 spans 16 residues. The CDR3 spells CASSQAPERTYNEQFF. The CDR3 bases are TGCGCCAGCAGCCAAGCCCCGGAGCGGACCTACAATGAGCAGTTCTTC.

The chain employs TRBV7-9 and TRBJ1-1; D remains ambiguous. Germline V gene lookup returns CDR1 SEHNR and CDR2 FQNEAQ (reference sequence). This CDR3 spans 13 amino acids. Trimming shortened V by 4 bases and J by 11 bases, and 17 bases separated the two germline ends. CDR3 sequence: CASSSRSALGAFF. The DNA of the CDR3 is TGTGCCAGCAGCTCAAGGTCGGCTCTAGGGGCTTTCTTT.

This clonotype was found a few times. The CDR3 here is CSAVGGAQETQYF. DNA for the CDR3: TGCAGTGCCGTAGGGGGAGCCCAAGAGACCCAGTACTTC. V and J are TRBV20-1 and TRBJ2-5; possible D gene TRBD1, 6 bases. Germline V gene sequence: CDR1 DFQATT, CDR2 SNEGSKA (reference sequence). There are 13 residues in the CDR3. Trimming shortened V by 6 bases and J by 1 base, and 12 bases separated the two germline ends.

There are a few counts of this clonotype. V gene TRBV2 combines with J gene TRBJ1-4; perhaps TRBD1 as D (6 bases). Germline V gene lookup returns CDR1 SNHLY and CDR2 FYNNEI. The CDR3 runs 15 residues. Trimming removed 4 bases at V and 3 bases at J, with 12 bases between. The CDR3 region is CASSALQGPNEKLFF. The DNA of the CDR3 is TGTGCCAGCAGTGCCTTACAGGGACCTAATGAAAAACTGTTTTTT.

The V call is TRBV7-8, the J call TRBJ2-2; D is possibly TRBD1 (6 bases). Germline lookup yields CDR1 SGHVS and CDR2 FQNEAQ. The CDR3 is 15 residues long. V was pared by 0 bases and J by 4 bases, with 9 bases between. The CDR3 DNA reads TGTGCCAGCAGCTTAGCCGGGACAACCACCGGGGAGCTGTTTTTT. It yields the protein CASSLAGTTTGELFF.